This entry lists 23 T cell receptor beta chains sequenced from one sample in a study of shared clonotypes between healthy human individuals. The data were produced by immunoSEQ multiplex PCR, yet TCRdb's version contains in-frame clones alone and is incomplete. The table has about 680,000 clones, about three quarters seen once. Sequenced input: memory CD4+ T cells sorted from blood. Subset: CD45RA-negative fraction. The receptors come from a woman aged 30 to 39 in good health.

This chain connects TRBV28 to TRBJ2-3; D perhaps matches TRBD2 (6 bases). Trimming took off 5 bases at V and 0 bases at J, with 12 bases between the two ends. The CDR3 totals 15 residues. Germline V gene sequence: CDR1 MDHEN, CDR2 SYDVKM. The CDR3 reads CASSGSGLSTDTQYF. The DNA of the CDR3 is TGTGCCAGCAGTGGAAGCGGGCTCAGCACAGATACGCAGTATTTT. The whole variable domain, remainder taken from reference TRBV28 and TRBJ2-3, is DVKVTQSSRYLVKRTGEKVFLECVQDMDHENMFWYRQDPGLGLRLIYFSYDVKMKEKGDIPEGYSVSREKKERFSLILESASTNQTSMYLCASSGSGLSTDTQYFGPGTRLTVL.

The rearrangement links TRBV19 to TRBJ1-5; possible D gene TRBD1, 5 bases. In germline, CDR1 is LNHDA, CDR2 SQIVND (reference sequence). V was trimmed by 0 bases and J by 2 bases, leaving 11 bases between them. The CDR3 has 16 residues. Written as DNA, the CDR3 is TGTGCCAGTAGTATAGATATAAGGGGAGGCAATCAGCCCCAGCATTTT. As protein: CASSIDIRGGNQPQHF.

This clone appeared once. The chain combines TRBV11-3 with TRBJ2-2, with TRBD1 matching 8 bases. CDR3 size: 14 residues. V was clipped by 7 bases and J by 4 bases; unmatched bases: 5. Germline V gene sequence: CDR1 SGHNT, CDR2 YENEEA. The CDR3 here is CASKAGGTTGELFF. The CDR3 DNA sequence: TGTGCCAGCAAGGCAGGGGGCACCACCGGGGAGCTGTTTTTT.

A single count supports this clone. This chain links TRBV7-6 with TRBJ1-2; TRBD1 agrees at 9 bases. This CDR3 has 14 residues. Per germline, CDR1 SGHVS and CDR2 FNYEAQ. V was pared by 6 bases and J by 4 bases, with 6 bases of the junction left unmatched. This CDR3 reads CASSQGQGSYGYTF. The CDR3 DNA is TGTGCCAGCAGTCAGGGACAGGGCAGCTATGGCTACACCTTC.

The chain recombines TRBV29-1 with TRBJ2-7; D remains unclear. Trimming left V 6 bases short and J 0 bases short, with 9 bases between. This CDR3 is built from 12 residues. Germline V CDR1 and CDR2: SQVTM, ANQGSEA. The chain's CDR3 is CSVDAGSYEQYF. In DNA, the CDR3 is TGCAGCGTCGATGCAGGCTCCTACGAGCAGTACTTC.

The chain recombines TRBV6-1 with TRBJ1-4; maybe TRBD1 (6 bases). CDR1 is MNHNS, CDR2 SASEGT, per germline. Trimming left V 3 bases short and J 8 bases short, with 19 bases between. The CDR3 spans 16 residues. CDR3 amino acids: CASSDPGGVWSEKLFF. Here the CDR3 DNA reads TGTGCCAGCAGTGATCCGGGGGGCGTATGGTCCGAAAAACTGTTTTTT.

This chain links TRBV18 with TRBJ2-7; D is possibly TRBD1 (5 bases). Germline V lookup: CDR1 KGHSH, CDR2 LQKENI. V was shortened by 3 bases and J by 0 bases, with 12 bases between the two germline ends. The CDR3 totals 15 residues. The DNA for the CDR3 is TGTGCCAGCTCACCCGTAAGACAGTCCTCCTACGAGCAGTACTTC. As protein: CASSPVRQSSYEQYF.

This clone was seen a handful of times. A far larger clone is just one base off, so this is likely a read error. Other DNA sequences in the sample encode the same CDR3. V and J are TRBV7-3 and TRBJ2-7; D gene unclear. This CDR3 spans 13 amino acids. With 2 bases removed from V and 3 bases from J, the gap between germline ends came to 8 bases. CDR1 and CDR2 from the germline V gene are SGHTA and FQGTGA. The CDR3 spells CASSLGVGYEQYF. The CDR3 nucleotides are TGTGCCAGCAGCTTAGGGGTTGGCTACGAGCAGTACTTC.

The chain couples TRBV15 to TRBJ1-2; 9 nucleotides line up with TRBD1. Germline V lookup: CDR1 LNHNV, CDR2 YYDKDF (reference sequence). The CDR3 runs 15 residues. Germline trimming cut 0 bases from V and 7 bases from J; bases unmatched to any gene: 6. CDR3 residues: CATSRDKGQGFGYTF. CDR3 DNA: TGTGCCACCAGCAGAGATAAAGGACAGGGGTTTGGCTACACCTTC.

The V gene is TRBV7-9, the J gene TRBJ2-7; D possibly matches TRBD1 or TRBD2 (6 bases each). The CDR3 is 15 amino acids. Germline V gives CDR1 SEHNR, CDR2 FQNEAQ (reference sequence). Trimming stripped 8 bases from V and 4 bases from J, with 21 bases between. Here the CDR3 DNA reads TGTGCCAGCGGGACGGGAATGGGGGGCCTATACGAGCAGTACTTC. This encodes CASGTGMGGLYEQYF.

A remark on this clone: Other nucleotide sequences from this sample produce the same CDR3. The chain uses TRBV5-1 and TRBJ1-5; a weak D match, TRBD1 (5 bases). The CDR3 has 13 residues. Germline CDR1 SGHRS, CDR2 YFSETQ. Trimming stripped 4 bases from V and 3 bases from J, with 8 bases between. CDR3 region: CASSPGPNQPQHF. CDR3 nucleotide sequence: TGCGCCAGCAGCCCGGGACCCAATCAGCCCCAGCATTTT.

This chain joins TRBV30 and TRBJ2-3; D is unresolved. The CDR3 is made up of 12 amino acids. CDR1 is GTSNPN, CDR2 SVGIG, per germline (reference sequence). V was clipped by 1 base and J by 7 bases, with 9 bases between them. CDR3 residues: CAWSDNGYTQYF. CDR3 in DNA: TGTGCCTGGAGTGATAATGGTTATACGCAGTATTTT.

This clone came up a few times. Other nucleotide sequences from this sample produce the same CDR3. The CDR3 sequence: CASSLGDRDSEKLFF. DNA of the CDR3: TGCGCCAGCAGCCTCGGGGACAGGGATTCTGAAAAACTGTTTTTT. The chain recombines TRBV5-1 with TRBJ1-4; 9 bases match TRBD1. This CDR3 is 15 amino acids long. Germline assignment: CDR1 SGHRS and CDR2 YFSETQ. The ends lost 4 bases at V and 7 bases at J; junction bases unmatched: 8.

The chain has TRBV19 and TRBJ2-3; weak D call: TRBD1 (6 bases). Trimming pared 6 bases from V and 8 bases from J, leaving 9 bases between. Germline loops: CDR1 LNHDA, CDR2 SQIVND (reference sequence). This CDR3 region has 11 residues. This chain's CDR3 is CASRQGVTQYF. The CDR3 DNA is TGTGCCAGTAGACAGGGCGTTACGCAGTATTTT.

This chain uses TRBV5-1 with TRBJ2-3, with no clear D. CDR1 SGHRS and CDR2 YFSETQ come from the germline V gene. Trimming removed 0 bases at V and 6 bases at J, with 14 bases between. The CDR3 extends over 15 amino acids. CDR3 sequence: CASSLAPALFDTQYF. DNA for the CDR3: TGCGCCAGCAGCTTGGCCCCGGCGCTATTCGATACGCAGTATTTT.

The V call is TRBV4-1, the J call TRBJ2-5; possibly TRBD1 for D (5 bases). Deletions cut 6 bases from V and 4 bases from J, with 12 bases between. From germline, CDR1 is MGHRA and CDR2 YSYEKL. This CDR3 has 13 residues. The CDR3 is CASSGQGGETQYF. As DNA, the CDR3 is TGCGCCAGCAGTGGGCAGGGTGGAGAGACCCAGTACTTC.

This chain joins TRBV6-1 and TRBJ2-3; D is unclear. Germline V gives CDR1 MNHNS, CDR2 SASEGT. Trimming took off 10 bases at V and 5 bases at J, with 10 bases between the two ends. This CDR3 contains 11 residues. CDR3 sequence reads: CATTQLDTQYF. CDR3 sequence (DNA): TGTGCCACCACCCAATTAGATACGCAGTATTTT.

The gene calls are TRBV28 and TRBJ1-5; the match to TRBD1 covers 8 bases. The length of the CDR3 is 17 residues. Germline values: CDR1 MDHEN, CDR2 SYDVKM. V lost 8 bases to trimming and J lost 3 bases; unmatched junction nucleotides: 15. The DNA for the CDR3 is TGTGCCAGCTCACCCCAGGGAGGACAGGGATCCAATCAGCCCCAGCATTTT. Protein product: CASSPQGGQGSNQPQHF.

This clone was seen once. The V call is TRBV5-1, the J call TRBJ1-2; D is perhaps TRBD1 (5 bases). V shed 2 bases and J shed 3 bases, with 8 bases lying between them. The CDR3 has 13 residues. Germline V gives CDR1 SGHRS, CDR2 YFSETQ. CDR3 region: CASSFQTDYGYTF. The CDR3 DNA reads TGCGCCAGCAGCTTCCAGACAGACTATGGCTACACCTTC.

Many counts were recorded for this clone. The chain has TRBV7-9 and TRBJ2-7; TRBD2 matches at 9 bases. The CDR3 contains 14 residues. The V gene's germline CDR1 is SEHNR and CDR2 FQNEAQ (reference sequence). Unmatched junction bases numbered 3, after V lost 3 bases and J lost 3 bases. CDR3 residues: CASSFLTSGYEQYF. CDR3 nucleotide sequence: TGTGCCAGCAGCTTTTTGACTAGCGGCTACGAGCAGTACTTC. Supplemented by reference TRBV7-9 and TRBJ2-7, the full variable domain reads DTGVSQNPRHKITKRGQNVTFRCDPISEHNRLYWYRQTLGQGPEFLTYFQNEAQLEKSRLLSDRFSAERPKGSFSTLEIQRTEQGDSAMYLCASSFLTSGYEQYFGPGTRLTVT.

V is TRBV11-2 and J is TRBJ2-3, with 8 bases that match TRBD1. This CDR3 contains 14 residues. Germline V gene lookup returns CDR1 SGHAT and CDR2 FQNNGV. J was trimmed by 3 bases and V by 4 bases; bases with no gene match: 3. CDR3 sequence (DNA): TGTGCCAGCAGCTCAGGGGGCTTTACAGATACGCAGTATTTT. Translation gives CASSSGGFTDTQYF.

This clone is a singleton in its sample. The chain joins TRBV6-5 to TRBJ1-3; TRBD1 matches at 7 bases. The CDR3 has 14 amino acids. V lost 6 bases, J lost 0 bases, and 2 bases stayed unmatched. Germline V gives CDR1 MNHEY, CDR2 SVGAGI. The CDR3: CASRRQGSGNTIYF. The CDR3 DNA follows: TGTGCCAGCAGGAGACAGGGCTCTGGAAACACCATATATTTT.

Only one count was recorded for this clone. The genes are TRBV5-8 and TRBJ1-5; D is possibly TRBD1 (5 bases). Per germline, CDR1 SGHTS and CDR2 YDEGEE. This CDR3 is 14 amino acids long. Trimming stripped 5 bases from V and 7 bases from J, with 16 bases between. The CDR3 bases are TGTGCCAGCAGAGATCCAGGGACGAGGCAGCCCCAGCATTTT. Amino acids: CASRDPGTRQPQHF.